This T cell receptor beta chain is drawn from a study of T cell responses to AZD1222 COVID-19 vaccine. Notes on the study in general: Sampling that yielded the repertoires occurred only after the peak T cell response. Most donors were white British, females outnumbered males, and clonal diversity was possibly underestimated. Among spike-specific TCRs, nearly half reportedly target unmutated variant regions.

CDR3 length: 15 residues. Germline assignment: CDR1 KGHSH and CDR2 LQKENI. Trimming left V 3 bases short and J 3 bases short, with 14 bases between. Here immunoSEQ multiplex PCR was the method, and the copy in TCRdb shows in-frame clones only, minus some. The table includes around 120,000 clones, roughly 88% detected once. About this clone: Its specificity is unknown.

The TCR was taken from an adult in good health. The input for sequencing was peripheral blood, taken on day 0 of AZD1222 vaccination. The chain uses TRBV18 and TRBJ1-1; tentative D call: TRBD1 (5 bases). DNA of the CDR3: TGTGCCAGCTCACCCGGGGGGAGGATGTACACTGAAGCTTTCTTT. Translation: CASSPGGRMYTEAFF.